The 5 T cell receptor beta chains presented below share a single source sample, sequenced in a study of regulatory T cells in long-lasting Graves disease. The time point was: newly diagnosed GD, antithyroid drugs for less than 3 months. From RNA extracted from PBMCs, the TCR library was made. Libraries of TCR beta came from iRepertoire HTBI primers plus Arm-PCR of CDR3 regions. TCRdb re-called the multiplex PCR reads with MiXCR, one entry per CDR3 protein. The data hold some 500,000 distinct CDR3 sequences, with about 14% observed a single time. Another study also made use of these data, one on T cells in Graves' hyperthyroidism and ophthalmopathy.

Sequenced here: peripheral blood mononuclear cells (PBMCs), sampled at new diagnosis, from a patient treated with antithyroid drugs. All receptors come from a man aged 25 to 40 with Graves disease.

This clonotype was counted many times. This chain uses TRBV30 with TRBJ1-5; possibly TRBD1 for D (6 bases). This CDR3 contains 13 residues. Germline-derived CDR1 and CDR2 are GTSNPN and SVGIG (reference sequence). V dropped 5 bases and J dropped 3 bases, with 11 bases sitting between them. CDR3 amino acids: CAWADSDNQPQHF. CDR3 coding DNA: TGTGCCTGGGCGGACAGCGACAATCAGCCCCAGCATTTT.

This clonotype occurred many times. The V call is TRBV20-1, the J call TRBJ2-5; 7 nucleotides align to TRBD1. The length of the CDR3 is 14 residues. Germline assignment: CDR1 DFQATT and CDR2 SNEGSKA (reference sequence). V shed 5 bases and J 1 base; nucleotides not matched to a gene: 7. This CDR3 reads CSALPGQSQETQYF. As DNA, the CDR3 is TGCAGTGCTTTACCGGGACAGAGCCAAGAGACCCAGTACTTC.

Concerning this clonotype: With a far larger clone one base away, a read error is the likely cause. The CDR3 reads CARSTGLAGSDEQYF. In DNA form, the CDR3 reads TGTGCCAGAAGCACGGGACTAGCGGGATCCGACGAGCAGTACTTC. The rearrangement links TRBV12-3 or TRBV12-4 to TRBJ2-7; 13 bases fit TRBD2. CDR3 size: 15 residues. The ends lost 9 bases at V and 5 bases at J; junction bases unmatched: 10.

The CDR3 DNA follows: TGTGCCAGCAGTACAAAGACAGGGGGCACTGAAGCTTTCTTT. Its protein is CASSTKTGGTEAFF. The chain uses TRBV12-3 or TRBV12-4 and TRBJ1-1; 9 bases map to TRBD1. The CDR3 extends over 14 amino acids. V lost 5 bases and J lost 4; bases outside the gene matches: 5.

This clonotype has ten or more counts. This chain uses TRBV7-2 with TRBJ2-3; the D gene is possibly TRBD2 (6 bases). Germline CDR1 is SGHTA and CDR2 is FQGNSA. The CDR3 length is 16 residues. V lost 3 bases to trimming and J lost 5 bases, with 18 bases between them. This chain's CDR3 is CASSFPTSQGGDTQYF. The CDR3 DNA sequence: TGTGCCAGCAGCTTCCCCACTAGCCAAGGTGGAGATACGCAGTATTTT.